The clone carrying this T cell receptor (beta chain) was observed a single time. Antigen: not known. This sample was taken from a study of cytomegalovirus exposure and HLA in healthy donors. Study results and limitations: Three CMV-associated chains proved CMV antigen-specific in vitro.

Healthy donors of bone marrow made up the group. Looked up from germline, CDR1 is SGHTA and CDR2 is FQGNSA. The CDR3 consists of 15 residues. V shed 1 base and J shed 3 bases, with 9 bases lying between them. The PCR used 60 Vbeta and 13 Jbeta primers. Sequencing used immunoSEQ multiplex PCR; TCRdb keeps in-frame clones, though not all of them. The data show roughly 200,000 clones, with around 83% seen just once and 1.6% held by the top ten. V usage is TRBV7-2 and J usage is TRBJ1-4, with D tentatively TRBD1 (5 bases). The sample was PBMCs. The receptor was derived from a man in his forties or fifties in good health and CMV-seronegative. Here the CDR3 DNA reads TGTGCCAGCAGCTTAGGACAGTCTGCTAATGAAAAACTGTTTTTT. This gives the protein CASSLGQSANEKLFF.